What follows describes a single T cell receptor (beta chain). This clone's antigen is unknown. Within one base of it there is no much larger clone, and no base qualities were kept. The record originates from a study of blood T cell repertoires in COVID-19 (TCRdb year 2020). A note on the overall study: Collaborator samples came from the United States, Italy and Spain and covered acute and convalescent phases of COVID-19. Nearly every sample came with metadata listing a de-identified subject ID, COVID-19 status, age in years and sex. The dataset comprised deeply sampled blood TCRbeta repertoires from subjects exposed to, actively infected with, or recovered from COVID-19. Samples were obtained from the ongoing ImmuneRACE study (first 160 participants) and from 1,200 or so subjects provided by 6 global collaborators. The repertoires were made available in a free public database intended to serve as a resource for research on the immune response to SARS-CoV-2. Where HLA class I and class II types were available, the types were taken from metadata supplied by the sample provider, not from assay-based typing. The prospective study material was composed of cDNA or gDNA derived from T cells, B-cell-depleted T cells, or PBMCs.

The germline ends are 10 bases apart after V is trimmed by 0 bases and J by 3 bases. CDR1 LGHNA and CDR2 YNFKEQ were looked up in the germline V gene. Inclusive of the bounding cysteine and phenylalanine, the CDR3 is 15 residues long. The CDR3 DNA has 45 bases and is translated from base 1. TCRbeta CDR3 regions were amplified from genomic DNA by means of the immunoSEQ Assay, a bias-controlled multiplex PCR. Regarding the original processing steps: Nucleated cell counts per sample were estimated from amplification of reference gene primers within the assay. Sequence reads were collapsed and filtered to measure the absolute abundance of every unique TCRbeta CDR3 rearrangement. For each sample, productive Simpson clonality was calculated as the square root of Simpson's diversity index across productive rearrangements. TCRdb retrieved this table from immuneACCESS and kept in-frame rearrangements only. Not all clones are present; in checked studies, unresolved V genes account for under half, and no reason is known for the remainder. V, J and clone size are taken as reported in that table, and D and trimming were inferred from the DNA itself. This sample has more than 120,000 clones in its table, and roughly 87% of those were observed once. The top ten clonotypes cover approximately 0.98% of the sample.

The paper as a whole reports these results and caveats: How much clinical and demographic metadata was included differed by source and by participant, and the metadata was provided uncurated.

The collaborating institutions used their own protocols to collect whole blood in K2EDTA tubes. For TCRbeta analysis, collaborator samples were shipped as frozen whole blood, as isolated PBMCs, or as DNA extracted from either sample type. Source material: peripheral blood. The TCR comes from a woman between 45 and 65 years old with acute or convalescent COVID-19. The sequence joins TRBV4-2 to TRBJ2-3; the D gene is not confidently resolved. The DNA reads TGTGCCAGCAGCCAAGATGCCTCGAGTACAGATACGCAGTATTTT. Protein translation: CASSQDASSTDTQYF.